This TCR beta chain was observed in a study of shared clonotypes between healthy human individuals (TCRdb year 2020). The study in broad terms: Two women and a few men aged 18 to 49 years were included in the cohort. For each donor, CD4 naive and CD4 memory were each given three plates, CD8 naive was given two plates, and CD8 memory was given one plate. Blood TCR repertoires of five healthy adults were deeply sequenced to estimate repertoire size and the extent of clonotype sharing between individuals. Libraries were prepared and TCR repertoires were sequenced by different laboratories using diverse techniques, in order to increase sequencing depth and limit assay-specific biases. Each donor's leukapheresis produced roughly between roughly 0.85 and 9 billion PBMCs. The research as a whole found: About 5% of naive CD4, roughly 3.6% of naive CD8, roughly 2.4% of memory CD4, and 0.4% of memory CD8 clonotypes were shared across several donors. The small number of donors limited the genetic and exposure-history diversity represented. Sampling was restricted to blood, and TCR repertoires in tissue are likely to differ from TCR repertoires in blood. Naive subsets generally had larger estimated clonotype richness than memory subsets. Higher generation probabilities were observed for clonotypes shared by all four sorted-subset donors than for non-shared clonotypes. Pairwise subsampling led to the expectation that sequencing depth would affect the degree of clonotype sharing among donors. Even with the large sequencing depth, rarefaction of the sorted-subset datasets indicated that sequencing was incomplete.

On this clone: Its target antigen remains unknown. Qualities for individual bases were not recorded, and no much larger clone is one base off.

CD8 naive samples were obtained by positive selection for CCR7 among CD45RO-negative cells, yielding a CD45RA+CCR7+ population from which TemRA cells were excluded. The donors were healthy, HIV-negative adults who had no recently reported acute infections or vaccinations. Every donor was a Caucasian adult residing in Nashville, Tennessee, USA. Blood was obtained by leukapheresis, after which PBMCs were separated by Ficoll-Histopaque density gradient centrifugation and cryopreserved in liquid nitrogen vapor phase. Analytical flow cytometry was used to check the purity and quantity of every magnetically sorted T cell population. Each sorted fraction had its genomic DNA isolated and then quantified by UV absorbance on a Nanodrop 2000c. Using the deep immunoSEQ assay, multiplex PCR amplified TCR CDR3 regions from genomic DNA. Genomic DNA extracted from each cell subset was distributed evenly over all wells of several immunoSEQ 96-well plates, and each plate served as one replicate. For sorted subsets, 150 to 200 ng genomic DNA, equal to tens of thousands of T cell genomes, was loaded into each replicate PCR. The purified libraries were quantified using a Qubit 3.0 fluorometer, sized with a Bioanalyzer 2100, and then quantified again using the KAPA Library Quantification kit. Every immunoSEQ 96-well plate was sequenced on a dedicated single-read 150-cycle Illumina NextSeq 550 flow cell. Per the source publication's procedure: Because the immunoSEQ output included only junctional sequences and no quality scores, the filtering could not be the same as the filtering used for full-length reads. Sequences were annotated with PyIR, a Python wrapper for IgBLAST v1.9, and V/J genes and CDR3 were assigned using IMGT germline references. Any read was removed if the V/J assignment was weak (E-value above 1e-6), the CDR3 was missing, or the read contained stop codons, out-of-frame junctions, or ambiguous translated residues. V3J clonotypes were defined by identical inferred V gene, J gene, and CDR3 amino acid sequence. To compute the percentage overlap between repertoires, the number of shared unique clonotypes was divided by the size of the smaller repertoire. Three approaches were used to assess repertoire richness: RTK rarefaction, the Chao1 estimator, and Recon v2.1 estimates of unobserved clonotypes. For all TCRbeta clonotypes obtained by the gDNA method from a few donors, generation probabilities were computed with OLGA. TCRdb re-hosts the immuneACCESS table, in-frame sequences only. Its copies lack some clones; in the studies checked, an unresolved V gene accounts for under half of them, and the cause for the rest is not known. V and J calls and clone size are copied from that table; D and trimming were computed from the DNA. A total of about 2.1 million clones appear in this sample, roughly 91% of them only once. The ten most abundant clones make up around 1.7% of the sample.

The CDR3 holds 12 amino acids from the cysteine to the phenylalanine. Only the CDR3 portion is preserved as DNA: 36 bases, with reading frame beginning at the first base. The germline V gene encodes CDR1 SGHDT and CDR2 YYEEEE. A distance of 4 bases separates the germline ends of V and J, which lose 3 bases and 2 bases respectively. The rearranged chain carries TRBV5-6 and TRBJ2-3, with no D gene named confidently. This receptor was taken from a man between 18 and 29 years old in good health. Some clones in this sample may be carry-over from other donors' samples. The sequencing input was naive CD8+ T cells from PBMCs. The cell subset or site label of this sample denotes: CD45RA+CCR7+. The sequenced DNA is TGTGCCAGCAGCTCTTACACAGATACGCAGTATTTT. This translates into CASSSYTDTQYF.